This TCR beta chain was recovered during a study of T cells after yellow fever vaccination. This clonotype has just a few counts. TCRdb re-analysed the 5' RACE reads in MiXCR, keeping a single row per CDR3 protein. In the table there are under 500,000 distinct CDR3 sequences, around 20% of which are singletons. The ends lost 4 bases at V and 5 bases at J; junction bases unmatched: 9. This CDR3 is 14 amino acids long. Germline V lookup: CDR1 SQVTM, CDR2 ANQGSEA. The chain joins TRBV29-1 to TRBJ2-5; 8 bases line up with TRBD1. The sequencing used PBMCs, collected before the yellow fever booster vaccination. The receptor was derived from a man aged 18 to 30 who received the YFV17D yellow fever vaccine. The CDR3 protein is CSVGSRGPRETQYF. CDR3 DNA: TGCAGCGTTGGGTCCAGGGGGCCACGGGAGACCCAGTACTTC.